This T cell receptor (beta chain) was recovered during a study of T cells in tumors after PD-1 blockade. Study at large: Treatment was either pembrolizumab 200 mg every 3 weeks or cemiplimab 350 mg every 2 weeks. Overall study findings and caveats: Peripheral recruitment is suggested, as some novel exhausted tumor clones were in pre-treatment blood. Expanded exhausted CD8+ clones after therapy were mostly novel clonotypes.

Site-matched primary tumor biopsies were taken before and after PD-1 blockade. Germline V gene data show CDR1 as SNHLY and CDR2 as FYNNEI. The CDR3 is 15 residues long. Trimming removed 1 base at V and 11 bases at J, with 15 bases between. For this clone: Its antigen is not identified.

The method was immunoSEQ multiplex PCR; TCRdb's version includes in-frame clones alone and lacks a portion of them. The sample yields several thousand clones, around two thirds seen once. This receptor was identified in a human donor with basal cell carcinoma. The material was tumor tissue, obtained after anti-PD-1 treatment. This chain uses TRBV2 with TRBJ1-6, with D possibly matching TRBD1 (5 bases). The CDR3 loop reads CASSEVVGGGAPLHF. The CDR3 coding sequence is TGTGCCAGCAGTGAAGTGGTAGGTGGAGGGGCACCCCTCCACTTT.